This note documents a single TCR beta chain sequence. The sample comes from a study of blood T cell repertoires in COVID-19. Generated by immunoSEQ multiplex PCR, the TCRdb table keeps only in-frame clones and is missing some. The top ten clones hold under 3.5% of a sample with around 200,000 clones, around 78% of them seen once. This CDR3 has 17 residues. The germline V gene has CDR1 LGHNA and CDR2 YSLEER. After removal of 1 base from V and 4 bases from J, the junction contained 9 bases not matched to a gene. The sample comprised peripheral blood. This rearrangement joins TRBV4-3 to TRBJ2-2; the match to TRBD1 covers 7 bases. This sequence was found in a woman at least 80 years old with active or convalescent COVID-19. The CDR3 protein is CASSQGERGRVTGELFF. CDR3 in DNA: TGCGCCAGCAGCCAAGGGGAAAGGGGGCGCGTCACCGGGGAGCTGTTTTTT.